This TCR beta chain was sequenced during a study of T cells expressing NK-cell markers. Study overall: CD3+CD56+NKG2C+, CD3+CD56+NKG2C- and CD3+CD56-NKG2C+ T cells, once sorted, supplied the TCR beta repertoires. Just one sequenced donor of eight was HCMV-seronegative, while seven were seropositive. Findings and limits, study-wide: In four donors, these clonotypes also led the CD3+CD56-NKG2C+ fraction.

In germline, CDR1 is ENHRY, CDR2 SYGVKD. The CDR3 spans 14 residues. For TCR beta, cDNA was produced by 5'RACE template switching with UMIs. TCRdb re-called the 5' RACE reads, yielding one record per CDR3 amino acid sequence without DNA. This specimen shows roughly 280,000 distinct CDR3 sequences; the ten leading clones hold under 0.5%. About this clonotype itself: Its antigen is not identified.

The V call is TRBV10-3, the J call TRBJ2-5; the D gene TCRdb calls, TRBD2, cannot be checked with no DNA. This sequence was found in a man aged 18 to 35 in good health. Input material: blood T cells: a sorted CD56 or NKG2C T cell subset, CD4+ or CD8+ T cells, or bulk PBMC T cells (not recorded which). CDR3 residues: CATTEGRSQETQYF.